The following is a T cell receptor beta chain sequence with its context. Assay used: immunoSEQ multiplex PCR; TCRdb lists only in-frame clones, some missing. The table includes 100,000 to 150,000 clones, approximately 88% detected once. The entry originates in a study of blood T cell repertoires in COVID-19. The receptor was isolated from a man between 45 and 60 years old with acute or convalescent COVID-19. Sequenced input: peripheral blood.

CDR3 bases: TGTGCCAGCAGTTCCTTTACAGGGGGGCTCAGCTATGGCTACACCTTC. This gives the protein CASSSFTGGLSYGYTF. The chain joins TRBV2 to TRBJ1-2; 8 nucleotides match TRBD1. CDR1 is SNHLY, CDR2 FYNNEI, per germline. The CDR3 runs 16 residues. Trimming cost V 5 bases and J 4 bases; bases outside gene matches: 12.